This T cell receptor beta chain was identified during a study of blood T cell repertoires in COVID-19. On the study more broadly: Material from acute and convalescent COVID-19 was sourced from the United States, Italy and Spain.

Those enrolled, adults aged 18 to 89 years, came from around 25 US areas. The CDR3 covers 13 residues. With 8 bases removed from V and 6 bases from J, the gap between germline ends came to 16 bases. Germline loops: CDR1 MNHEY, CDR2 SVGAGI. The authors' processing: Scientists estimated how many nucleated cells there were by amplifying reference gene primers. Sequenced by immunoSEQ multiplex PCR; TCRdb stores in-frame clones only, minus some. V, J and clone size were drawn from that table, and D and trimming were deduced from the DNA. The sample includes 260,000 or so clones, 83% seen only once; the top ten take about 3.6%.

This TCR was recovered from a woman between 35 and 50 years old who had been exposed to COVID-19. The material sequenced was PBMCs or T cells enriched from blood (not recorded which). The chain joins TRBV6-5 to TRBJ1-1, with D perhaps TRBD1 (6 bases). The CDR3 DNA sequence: TGTGCCAGCTTATTGGGGGCAGGGGCTGAAGCTTTCTTT. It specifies CASLLGAGAEAFF.